What follows describes a single T cell receptor (beta chain). This clonotype was counted a few times. Its antigen is unknown. One base away there is no much larger clone; base qualities are not given. The CDR3 numbers 20 residues from cysteine through phenylalanine. Of the read, only the CDR3 DNA is kept; its 60 bases are in frame from base 1. Trimming removed 5 bases from V and 0 bases from J; the gene matches leave 12 bases unexplained. These data are taken from a study of T-cell reconstitution after alpha-beta-depleted transplantation in children (TCRdb year 2016). Context from the whole study: The study quantitatively tracked T-cell immune reconstitution after TCRalphabeta/CD19-depleted allogeneic hematopoietic cell transplantation in children using TCR repertoire profiling. What the study reported, not specific to this receptor: The frequencies of hyperexpanded clones fell over the following months, and after one year, T-cell counts and TCRbeta diversity were mostly attributed to newly produced T cells. The apparently early alphabetaT-cell count recovery about two months after transplant was reportedly dependent on only several hundred rapidly expanded clones derived from non-depleted graft cells. In some patients, high TCRbeta diversity at day 60 was attributed to recipient T cells and intrathymic progenitors that had survived conditioning.

Receptor libraries were prepared by PCR. The reads were generated on an Illumina HiSeq 2500. TCR libraries were prepared with molecular barcoding, using unique molecular identifiers to normalize TCRbeta repertoire quantification. The raw public reads went through TCRdb reprocessing: fastp at Q25, MiXCR clone calling, in-frame beta chains kept. Every CDR3 protein is listed once, alongside the most common genes and DNA of its rows. This sample is represented by 140,000 to 150,000 distinct CDR3 sequences; around 8.8% of them were singletons. The ten largest make up over 15% of the sample. According to the study, the label for this sample's treatment or condition signals: allogeneic hematopoietic cell transplantation with graft depleted of TCRalphabeta T cells and CD19 B cells. The children who served as transplant recipients had been given grafts of TCRalphabeta/CD19-depleted allogeneic hematopoietic cells.

The chain was built from TRBV12-3 or TRBV12-4 and TRBJ2-2, with 13 central nucleotides matching TRBD2. The TCR comes from a female patient between 2 and 15 years old who had a stem cell transplant for congenital amegakaryocytic thrombocytopenia, so the T cells may come from the graft donor. The sample here was PBMCs, mostly from graft donor cells, taken 180 days after TCRalphabeta/CD19-depleted stem cell transplant. CDR3 protein: CASSPRLAGGSRPNTGELFF. The DNA is TGTGCCAGCAGTCCTCGACTAGCGGGAGGAAGCCGCCCGAACACCGGGGAGCTGTTTTTT.